This T cell receptor beta chain was captured in a study of blood T cell repertoires in COVID-19. Assay: immunoSEQ multiplex PCR; the TCRdb copy retains only in-frame clones and omits some. The data hold roughly 68,000 clones, with 80% to 90% observed a single time. Deletions cut 0 bases from V and 5 bases from J, with 19 bases between. The CDR3 is 17 amino acids. CDR1 SGHTA and CDR2 FQGNSA come from the germline V gene. The rearrangement uses TRBV7-2 and TRBJ2-5; D is perhaps TRBD2 (6 bases). The source material was peripheral blood. This receptor was taken from a man aged 45 to 65 with active COVID-19. CDR3 DNA: TGTGCCAGCAGCTTAGCGCGGCGGCGGGGTATGGGGGAGACCCAGTACTTC. Translation gives CASSLARRRGMGETQYF.